The 10 T cell receptor beta chains below all came from one sample that was sequenced in a study of Graves' ophthalmopathy and Graves' hyperthyroidism. Beta-chain TCR CDR3 regions were amplified from RNA transcripts. Second-round multiplex PCR came after a first-round RT-PCR that employed HTBI primers. TCRdb used MiXCR to reprocess the multiplex PCR reads, holding one entry per CDR3 protein. This table holds around 1,200,000 distinct CDR3 sequences, roughly two fifths found once. What was sequenced was peripheral blood or thyroid tissue (not recorded which). The receptors here all came from an adult man with Graves' hyperthyroidism.

This clonotype turned up a few times. This chain joins TRBV30 and TRBJ1-5; D is perhaps TRBD1 (5 bases). The ends were cut back, 1 base at V and 5 bases at J, with 9 bases in the middle. The CDR3 is made up of 13 amino acids. In germline, CDR1 is GTSNPN, CDR2 SVGIG (reference sequence). This chain's CDR3 is CAWSETDYQPQHF. The DNA for the CDR3 is TGTGCCTGGAGTGAGACAGACTATCAGCCCCAGCATTTT.

This clonotype has at least ten counts. The chain couples TRBV29-1 to TRBJ2-7; D unclear. Germline values: CDR1 SQVTM, CDR2 ANQGSEA. Trimming stripped 4 bases from V and 6 bases from J, with 10 bases between. This CDR3 is built from 11 residues. The CDR3 loop reads CSVVVLGEQYF. The CDR3 DNA sequence: TGCAGCGTTGTAGTTTTGGGCGAGCAGTACTTC.

This clonotype appeared a single time. This clone may be a read error of a much larger clone one base away. The gene calls are TRBV13 and TRBJ1-3; 11 positions agree with TRBD1. The length of the CDR3 is 15 residues. Germline values: CDR1 PRHDT, CDR2 FYEKMQ (reference sequence). DNA of the CDR3: TGTGCCAGCAGCGCAACCGGGACAGGGGGAAACACCACATATTTT. Translating gives CASSATGTGGNTTYF.

This clonotype was picked up a small number of times. The J gene is TRBJ2-7, the V gene TRBV9; tentative D call: TRBD1 (7 bases). This CDR3 has 16 residues. Germline CDR1 and CDR2: SGDLS and YYNGEE. Trimming removed 1 base at V and 6 bases at J, with 20 bases between. CDR3 sequence: CASSVKDGRGASEQYF. The CDR3 nucleotides read TGTGCCAGCAGCGTAAAAGATGGCAGGGGGGCCTCCGAGCAGTACTTC.

This clonotype has at least ten counts. The chain links TRBV29-1 to TRBJ1-2; D call uncertain. Trimming cost V 0 bases and J 4 bases, with 3 bases left between them. This CDR3 has 11 residues. Germline assignment: CDR1 SQVTM and CDR2 ANQGSEA. DNA of the CDR3: TGCAGCGTTGAAGACACCTATGGCTACACCTTC. This codes for CSVEDTYGYTF.

As concerns this clonotype: Just one base apart from a much larger clone, this may be a read error. The chain uses TRBV25-1 and TRBJ2-2; TRBD1 agrees at 7 bases. After removal of 6 bases from V and 9 bases from J, the junction contained 13 bases not matched to a gene. CDR1 and CDR2 (germline): MGHDK, SYGVNS. The CDR3 has 15 amino acids. Here the CDR3 reads CASRSTGMILRELFF. The CDR3 DNA reads TGTGCCAGCAGATCGACAGGGATGATTCTACGGGAGCTGTTTTTT.

This clonotype was observed many times. The chain employs TRBV19 and TRBJ1-4; TRBD1 agrees at 8 bases. Per germline, CDR1 LNHDA and CDR2 SQIVND (reference sequence). With V trimmed by 5 bases and J by 7 bases, 6 bases remained unmatched. The length of the CDR3 is 14 residues. CDR3 in DNA: TGTGCCAGTAGTTCCTGGACAGGGCGTGAAAAACTGTTTTTT. Residues: CASSSWTGREKLFF.

Ten or more counts support this clonotype. This chain uses TRBV12-3 or TRBV12-4 with TRBJ2-2; D is unclear. There are 14 residues in the CDR3. Trimming took off 0 bases at V and 1 base at J, with 3 bases between the two ends. The CDR3 is CASSLAVNTGELFF. DNA of the CDR3: TGTGCCAGCAGTTTAGCGGTGAACACCGGGGAGCTGTTTTTT.

A word on this clonotype: With a much larger clone just one base away, this may be a read error. CDR3 loop: CSARVFREGHEQYF. The CDR3 DNA is TGCAGTGCTAGAGTATTCCGGGAGGGCCACGAGCAGTACTTC. V gene TRBV20-1 combines with J gene TRBJ2-7; 8 bases fit TRBD2. CDR1 and CDR2 from the germline V gene are DFQATT and SNEGSKA (reference sequence). V shed 1 base, J shed 5 bases, and the junction held 7 bases outside the gene matches. The CDR3 runs 14 residues.

This clonotype showed up many times. V usage is TRBV29-1 and J usage is TRBJ1-1; D not resolved. V was trimmed by 1 base and J by 0 bases, leaving 12 bases between them. Germline V gives CDR1 SQVTM, CDR2 ANQGSEA. The CDR3 sequence is 15 residues long. The CDR3 DNA follows: TGCAGCGTTGAAGGGGATTTGGGCATGAACACTGAAGCTTTCTTT. Protein: CSVEGDLGMNTEAFF.